This TCR beta chain was sequenced for a study of type 1 and type 2 diabetes patients. Overall study context: From PBMCs, CD4+ and CD8+ T cells were isolated by magnetic microbeads.

This CDR3 comprises 13 residues. Looked up from germline, CDR1 is SGHTA and CDR2 is FQGNSA. Trimming took off 9 bases at V and 9 bases at J, with 17 bases between the two ends. Genomic DNA was the PCR template. A primer set of 30 forward and 13 reverse primers amplified the CDR3. TCRdb redid the calling of the multiplex PCR reads with MiXCR, one entry per CDR3 protein. This table holds fewer than 300,000 distinct CDR3 sequences, around 47% found once. Sequencing used peripheral blood mononuclear cells (PBMCs). The TCR originated in a man aged 18 to 30 with type 2 diabetes. The gene calls are TRBV7-2 and TRBJ2-2; D gene unclear. The CDR3 is CASSIVTTRELFF. The CDR3 coding sequence is TGTGCCAGTAGTATAGTTACAACCAGGGAGCTGTTTTTT.